The T cell receptor (beta chain) described here comes from a study of cytomegalovirus exposure and HLA in healthy donors. The study, taken as a whole, reports: Many donors carried some public TCRs, although rarity characterized most TCR sequences.

With respect to this clone: Antigen unknown.

TCRdb's copy holds only in-frame clones and misses some; the assay was immunoSEQ multiplex PCR. This repertoire shows under 150,000 clones, approximately 86% found once; its top ten account for around 10%. The sequence came from a man aged 18 to 29 in good health and CMV-seropositive. The sequenced sample was PBMCs.

For the CDR3, the DNA is TGCGCCAGCAGCAACGTCCTAGCGGGAGGTGGGACAGATACGCAGTATTTT. Translating gives CASSNVLAGGGTDTQYF. The gene calls are TRBV5-1 and TRBJ2-3; 11 nucleotides align to TRBD2. The CDR3 extends over 17 amino acids. V was clipped by 4 bases and J by 3 bases; unmatched bases: 10. Per germline, CDR1 SGHRS and CDR2 YFSETQ.